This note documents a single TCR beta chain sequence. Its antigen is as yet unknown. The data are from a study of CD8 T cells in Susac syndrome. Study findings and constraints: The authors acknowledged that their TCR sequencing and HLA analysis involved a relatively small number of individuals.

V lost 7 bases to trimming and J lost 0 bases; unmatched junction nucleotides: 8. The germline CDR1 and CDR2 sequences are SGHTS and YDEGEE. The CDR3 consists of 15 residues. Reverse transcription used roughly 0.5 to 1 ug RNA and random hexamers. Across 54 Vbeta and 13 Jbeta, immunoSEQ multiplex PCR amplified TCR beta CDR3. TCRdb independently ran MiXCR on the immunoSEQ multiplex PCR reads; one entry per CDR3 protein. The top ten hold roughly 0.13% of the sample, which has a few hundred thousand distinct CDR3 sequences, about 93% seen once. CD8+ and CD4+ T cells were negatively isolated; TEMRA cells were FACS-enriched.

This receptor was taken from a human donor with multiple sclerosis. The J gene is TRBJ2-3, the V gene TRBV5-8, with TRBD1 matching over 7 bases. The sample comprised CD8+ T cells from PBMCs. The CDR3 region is CASGLEGASTDTQYF. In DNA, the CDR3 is TGTGCCAGCGGTCTCGAGGGGGCTAGCACAGATACGCAGTATTTT.